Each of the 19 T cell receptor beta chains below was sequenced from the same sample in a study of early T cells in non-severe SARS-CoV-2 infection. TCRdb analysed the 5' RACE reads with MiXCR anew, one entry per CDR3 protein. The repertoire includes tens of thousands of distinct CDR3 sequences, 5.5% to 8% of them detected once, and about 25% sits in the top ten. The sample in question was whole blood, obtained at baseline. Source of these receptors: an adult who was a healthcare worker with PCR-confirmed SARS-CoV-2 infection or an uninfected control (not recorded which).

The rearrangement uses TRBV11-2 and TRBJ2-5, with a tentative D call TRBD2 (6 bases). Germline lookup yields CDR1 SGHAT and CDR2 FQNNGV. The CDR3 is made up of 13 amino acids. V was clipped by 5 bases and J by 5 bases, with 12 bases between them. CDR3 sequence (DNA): TGTGCCAGCAGCCGGTTCGGAGGGGAGACCCAGTACTTC. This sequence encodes CASSRFGGETQYF.

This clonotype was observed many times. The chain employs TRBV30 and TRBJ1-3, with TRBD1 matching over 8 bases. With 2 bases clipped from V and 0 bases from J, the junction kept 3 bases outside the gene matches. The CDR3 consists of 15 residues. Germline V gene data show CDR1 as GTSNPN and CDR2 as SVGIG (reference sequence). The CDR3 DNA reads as TGTGCCTGGAGTAGGGACAGGTCCTCTGGAAACACCATATATTTT. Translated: CAWSRDRSSGNTIYF.

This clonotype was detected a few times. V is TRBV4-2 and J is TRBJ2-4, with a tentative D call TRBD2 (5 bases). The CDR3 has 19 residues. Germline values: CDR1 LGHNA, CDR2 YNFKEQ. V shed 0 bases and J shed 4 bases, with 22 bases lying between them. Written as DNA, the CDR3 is TGTGCCAGCAGCCAAGATCTTCGGCTAGCAGACCTCATTAAAAACATTCAGTACTTC. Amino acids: CASSQDLRLADLIKNIQYF.

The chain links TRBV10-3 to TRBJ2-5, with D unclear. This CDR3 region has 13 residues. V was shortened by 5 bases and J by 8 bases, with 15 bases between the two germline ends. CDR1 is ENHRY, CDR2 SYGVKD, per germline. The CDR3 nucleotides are TGTGCCATCAGTCCCTACAGACTCGATACCCAGTACTTC. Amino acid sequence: CAISPYRLDTQYF.

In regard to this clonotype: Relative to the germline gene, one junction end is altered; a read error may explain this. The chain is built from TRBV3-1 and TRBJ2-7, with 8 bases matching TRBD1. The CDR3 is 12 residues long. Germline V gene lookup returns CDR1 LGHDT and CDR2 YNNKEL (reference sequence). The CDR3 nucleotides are TGTGCCAGCAGCCAAGGGGGACAGGAACCGAACTTC. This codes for CASSQGGQEPNF.

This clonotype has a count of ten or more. CDR3 nucleotide sequence: TGCAGTGCTAGGGTACAGGGGAACACCGGGGAGCTGTTTTTT. Residues: CSARVQGNTGELFF. The rearrangement joins TRBV20-1 to TRBJ2-2, with D possibly TRBD1 on 6 matching bases. V was trimmed by 3 bases and J by 1 base, leaving 9 bases between them. This CDR3 has 14 residues. Germline V gene sequence: CDR1 DFQATT, CDR2 SNEGSKA (reference sequence).

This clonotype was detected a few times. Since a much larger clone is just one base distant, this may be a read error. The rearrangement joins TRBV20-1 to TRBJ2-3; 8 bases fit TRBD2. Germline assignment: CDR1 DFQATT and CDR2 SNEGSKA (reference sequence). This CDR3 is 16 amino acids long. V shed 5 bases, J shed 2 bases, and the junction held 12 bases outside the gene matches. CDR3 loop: CSAGSSGRGPTDTQYF. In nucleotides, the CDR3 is TGCAGTGCTGGGTCTAGCGGGCGGGGTCCCACAGATACGCAGTATTTT.

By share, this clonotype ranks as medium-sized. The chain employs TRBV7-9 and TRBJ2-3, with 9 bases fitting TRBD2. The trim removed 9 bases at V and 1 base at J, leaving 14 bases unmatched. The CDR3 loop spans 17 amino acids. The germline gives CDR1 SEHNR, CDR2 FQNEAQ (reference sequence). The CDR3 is CASTFSGSGRGTDTQYF. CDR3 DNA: TGTGCCAGTACCTTTAGCGGGAGTGGGAGAGGCACAGATACGCAGTATTTT.

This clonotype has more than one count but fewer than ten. CDR3 sequence (DNA): TGCAGTGCTAGAACGTCTTTTGCGGGAGCGGGTTTTACAGATACGCAGTATTTT. Translated, it gives CSARTSFAGAGFTDTQYF. J is TRBJ2-3 and V is TRBV20-1; 7 bases line up with TRBD2. CDR3 size: 18 residues. V gave up 2 bases and J gave up 3 bases; unmatched junction bases: 17. In germline, CDR1 is DFQATT, CDR2 SNEGSKA (reference sequence).

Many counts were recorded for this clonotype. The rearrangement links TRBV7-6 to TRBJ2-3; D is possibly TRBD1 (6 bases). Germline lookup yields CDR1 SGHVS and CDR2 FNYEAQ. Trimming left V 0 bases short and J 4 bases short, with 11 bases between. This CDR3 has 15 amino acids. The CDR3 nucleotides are TGTGCCAGCAGCTTAGCGGACCGACAGGCAGATACGCAGTATTTT. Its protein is CASSLADRQADTQYF.

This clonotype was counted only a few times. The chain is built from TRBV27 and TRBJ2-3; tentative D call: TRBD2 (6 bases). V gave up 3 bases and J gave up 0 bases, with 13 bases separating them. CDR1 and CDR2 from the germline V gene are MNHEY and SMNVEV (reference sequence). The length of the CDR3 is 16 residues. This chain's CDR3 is CASSFGSGPSTDTQYF. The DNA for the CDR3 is TGTGCCAGCAGTTTCGGTAGCGGACCTAGCACAGATACGCAGTATTTT.

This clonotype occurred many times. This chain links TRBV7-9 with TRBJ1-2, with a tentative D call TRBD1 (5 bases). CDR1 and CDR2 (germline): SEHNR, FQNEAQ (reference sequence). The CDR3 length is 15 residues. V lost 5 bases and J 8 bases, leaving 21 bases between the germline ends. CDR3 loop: CASSPRRGREGGYTF. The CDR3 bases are TGTGCCAGCAGCCCCCGGAGGGGCAGGGAAGGGGGCTACACCTTC.

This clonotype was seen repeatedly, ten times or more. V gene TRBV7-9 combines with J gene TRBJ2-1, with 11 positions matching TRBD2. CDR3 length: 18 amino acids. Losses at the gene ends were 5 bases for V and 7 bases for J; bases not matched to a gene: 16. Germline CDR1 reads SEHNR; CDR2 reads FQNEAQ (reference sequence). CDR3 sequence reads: CASSPKHRLAGNGNEQFF. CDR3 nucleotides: TGTGCCAGCAGCCCCAAGCATCGACTAGCGGGGAACGGAAATGAGCAGTTCTTC. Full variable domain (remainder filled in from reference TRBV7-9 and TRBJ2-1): DTGVSQNPRHKITKRGQNVTFRCDPISEHNRLYWYRQTLGQGPEFLTYFQNEAQLEKSRLLSDRFSAERPKGSFSTLEIQRTEQGDSAMYLCASSPKHRLAGNGNEQFFGPGTRLTVL.

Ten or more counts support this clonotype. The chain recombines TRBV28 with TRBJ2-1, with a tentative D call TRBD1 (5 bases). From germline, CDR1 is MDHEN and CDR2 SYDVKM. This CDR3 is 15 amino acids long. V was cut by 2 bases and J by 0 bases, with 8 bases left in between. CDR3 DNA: TGTGCCAGCAGTTTAACAGGCGCCTCCTACAATGAGCAGTTCTTC. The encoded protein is CASSLTGASYNEQFF.

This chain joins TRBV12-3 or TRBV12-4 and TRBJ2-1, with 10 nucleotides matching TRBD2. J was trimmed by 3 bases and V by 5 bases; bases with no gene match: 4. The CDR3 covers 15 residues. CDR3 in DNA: TGTGCCAGCAGTGTTCTAGCGGGAGTCTACAATGAGCAGTTCTTC. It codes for CASSVLAGVYNEQFF.

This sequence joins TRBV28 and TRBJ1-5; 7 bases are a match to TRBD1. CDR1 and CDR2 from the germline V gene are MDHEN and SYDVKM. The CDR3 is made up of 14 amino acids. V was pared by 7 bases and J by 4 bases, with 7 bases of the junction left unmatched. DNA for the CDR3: TGTGCCAGCATCTCTCAGGGGGAGAATCAGCCCCAGCATTTT. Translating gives CASISQGENQPQHF.

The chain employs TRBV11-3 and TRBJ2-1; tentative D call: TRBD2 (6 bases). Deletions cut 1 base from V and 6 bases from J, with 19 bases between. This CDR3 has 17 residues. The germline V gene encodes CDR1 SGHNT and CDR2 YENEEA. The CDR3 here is CASSLAGAGLSGNEQFF. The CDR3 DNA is TGTGCCAGCAGCTTAGCCGGGGCGGGATTGAGCGGCAATGAGCAGTTCTTC.

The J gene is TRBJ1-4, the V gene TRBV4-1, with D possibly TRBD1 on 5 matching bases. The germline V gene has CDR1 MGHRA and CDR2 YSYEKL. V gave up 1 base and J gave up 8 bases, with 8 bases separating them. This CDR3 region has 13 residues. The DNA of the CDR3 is TGCGCCAGCAGCCAAGCGGGGGGAGAAAAACTGTTTTTT. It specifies CASSQAGGEKLFF.

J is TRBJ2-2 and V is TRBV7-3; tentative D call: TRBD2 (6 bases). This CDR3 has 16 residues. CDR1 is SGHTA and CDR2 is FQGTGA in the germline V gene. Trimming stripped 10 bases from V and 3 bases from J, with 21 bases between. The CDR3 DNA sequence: TGTGCCACCTCCGCAGCCGGGAGCCCATACACCGGGGAGCTGTTTTTT. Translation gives CATSAAGSPYTGELFF. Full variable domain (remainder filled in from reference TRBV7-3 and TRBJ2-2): GAGVSQTPSNKVTEKGKYVELRCDPISGHTALYWYRQSLGQGPEFLIYFQGTGAADDSGLPNDRFFAVRPEGSVSTLKIQRTERGDSAVYLCATSAAGSPYTGELFFGEGSRLTVL.